These 19 T cell receptor beta chains were sequenced from one sample in a study of blood T cell repertoires in COVID-19. Sequenced by immunoSEQ multiplex PCR; TCRdb stores in-frame clones only, minus some. This table has under 4,500 clones, approximately 80% appearing once. Sequencing input: peripheral blood. The receptor source for this set is a human donor in a cohort sampled during active COVID-19.

The chain is built from TRBV13 and TRBJ2-5, with D maybe TRBD2 (7 bases). CDR1 and CDR2 from the germline V gene are PRHDT and FYEKMQ (reference sequence). The V end was cut by 2 bases, the J end by 5 bases, with 12 bases between. This CDR3 contains 14 residues. This CDR3 reads CASSLRGGGETQYF. The CDR3 DNA follows: TGTGCCAGCAGCTTAAGAGGGGGAGGGGAGACCCAGTACTTC.

The rearrangement links TRBV4-1 to TRBJ2-5; TRBD2 might be the D (6 bases). From germline, CDR1 is MGHRA and CDR2 YSYEKL. V lost 0 bases, J lost 4 bases, and 18 bases lay in between. The CDR3 length is 17 residues. CDR3 in DNA: TGCGCCAGCAGCCAAGATAAGGAGGGTGGGGTGGGAGAGACCCAGTACTTC. Translation gives CASSQDKEGGVGETQYF.

J is TRBJ1-2 and V is TRBV6-6; D remains unclear. This CDR3 contains 11 residues. Per the germline V gene, CDR1 is MNHNY and CDR2 is SVGAGI (reference sequence). Trimming removed 4 bases at V and 5 bases at J, with 5 bases between. CDR3 coding DNA: TGTGCCAGCAGTTCCGGGTATGGCTACACCTTC. Its protein product is CASSSGYGYTF.

The rearrangement uses TRBV25-1 and TRBJ1-2; D ambiguous. Germline values: CDR1 MGHDK, CDR2 SYGVNS. This CDR3 has 13 residues. V lost 4 bases to trimming and J lost 8 bases, with 14 bases between them. CDR3 protein: CASSGGIRRGYTF. CDR3 sequence (DNA): TGTGCCAGCAGTGGAGGCATCCGTCGGGGCTACACCTTC.

This chain connects TRBV2 to TRBJ2-3, with 7 bases identical to TRBD1. CDR3 length: 13 residues. CDR1 and CDR2 (germline): SNHLY, FYNNEI. V was pared by 8 bases and J by 3 bases, with 5 bases of the junction left unmatched. CDR3 DNA sequence: TGTGCCAGCGGGACAGTTGGGACAGATACGCAGTATTTT. It is translated as CASGTVGTDTQYF.

The chain has TRBV3-1 (or the pseudogene TRBV3-2) and TRBJ2-1; TRBD2 matches at 10 bases. CDR3 length: 17 residues. The V segment lost 1 base and the J segment 7 bases; nucleotides outside the gene matches: 10. Germline values: CDR1 LGHDT, CDR2 YNNKEL (reference sequence). CDR3 loop: CASSQVRLAGVLNEQFF. The CDR3 bases are TGTGCCAGCAGCCAAGTTCGTCTAGCGGGGGTATTGAATGAGCAGTTCTTC.

J is TRBJ2-7 and V is TRBV20-1; tentative D call: TRBD1 (5 bases). V was cut by 3 bases and J by 3 bases, with 12 bases left in between. In germline, CDR1 is DFQATT, CDR2 SNEGSKA (reference sequence). The CDR3 covers 13 residues. The CDR3 bases are TGCAGTGCTAGTCTCAGGGTAGGCTACGAGCAGTACTTC. Its protein product is CSASLRVGYEQYF.

V usage is TRBV19 and J usage is TRBJ2-2, with 8 bases identical to TRBD1. The V gene end was trimmed by 5 bases and the J gene end by 6 bases; junction bases not matched to a gene: 2. In germline, CDR1 is LNHDA, CDR2 SQIVND (reference sequence). This CDR3 has 13 residues. The CDR3 sequence: CASSQGAAGELFF. The DNA for the CDR3 is TGTGCCAGTAGTCAGGGGGCTGCCGGGGAGCTGTTTTTT.

This chain uses TRBV6-5 with TRBJ1-1; tentative D call: TRBD1 (5 bases). Germline values: CDR1 MNHEY, CDR2 SVGAGI. This CDR3 has 14 residues. The V gene lost 7 bases and the J gene lost 0 bases, with 12 bases spanning the gap. The CDR3 protein is CASTGPGVNTEAFF. Here the CDR3 DNA reads TGTGCCAGCACCGGGCCGGGGGTGAACACTGAAGCTTTCTTT.

The V call is TRBV3-1 (or the pseudogene TRBV3-2), the J call TRBJ2-7; D possibly corresponds to TRBD2 (6 bases). This CDR3 is built from 15 residues. Trimming pared 0 bases from V and 5 bases from J, leaving 14 bases between. The germline CDR1 and CDR2 sequences are LGHDT and YNNKEL (reference sequence). CDR3 in amino acids: CASSQDPTSRDEQYF. The CDR3 nucleotides are TGTGCCAGCAGCCAAGATCCTACTAGCCGGGACGAGCAGTACTTC.

The chain links TRBV7-6 to TRBJ1-2, with 9 bases matching TRBD1. J gave up 0 bases and V 4 bases, and 6 bases lay outside the gene matches. This CDR3 has 16 amino acids. The germline gives CDR1 SGHVS, CDR2 FNYEAQ. The CDR3 nucleotides read TGTGCCAGCAGCTCAACAGGGGGCCTCTCTAACTATGGCTACACCTTC. Translating it yields CASSSTGGLSNYGYTF.

The genes are TRBV10-3 and TRBJ2-3, with D unresolved. V was cut by 8 bases and J by 2 bases, with 8 bases left in between. The germline V gene encodes CDR1 ENHRY and CDR2 SYGVKD. The CDR3 runs 12 residues. The CDR3 DNA reads as TGTGCCATCGGTAGCTTCACAGATACGCAGTATTTT. Protein: CAIGSFTDTQYF.

A single count supports this clone. The chain is built from TRBV7-6 and TRBJ2-3, with TRBD1 matching over 9 bases. V lost 5 bases to trimming and J lost 2 bases; unmatched junction nucleotides: 11. Germline CDR1 reads SGHVS; CDR2 reads FNYEAQ. There are 17 residues in the CDR3. Here the CDR3 DNA reads TGTGCCAGCAGCCCACGGACAGGGGTGGGCTTCACAGATACGCAGTATTTT. Translation gives CASSPRTGVGFTDTQYF.

This chain joins TRBV7-2 and TRBJ1-2; tentatively, D is TRBD1 (6 bases). Trimming took off 5 bases at V and 6 bases at J, with 19 bases between the two ends. The CDR3 loop spans 15 amino acids. Looked up from germline, CDR1 is SGHTA and CDR2 is FQGNSA. CDR3 coding DNA: TGTGCCAGCAGCCCGGAAGGTGGACAGTTACATGGCTACACCTTC. Amino acids: CASSPEGGQLHGYTF.

The CDR3 protein is CASSVGGGGKTEAFF. CDR3 DNA sequence: TGCGCCAGCAGCGTAGGCGGAGGGGGCAAGACTGAAGCTTTCTTT. This chain joins TRBV5-1 and TRBJ1-1, with 7 bases matching TRBD1. V gave up 4 bases and J gave up 5 bases; unmatched junction bases: 11. The CDR3 sequence is 15 residues long. CDR1 SGHRS and CDR2 YFSETQ come from the germline V gene.

This clone was detected a few times. CDR3 in DNA: TGTGCCAGCAGCCTCGAGCGGTCCTATGGCTACACCTTC. This codes for CASSLERSYGYTF. The chain couples TRBV5-4 to TRBJ1-2; D is uncertain. The CDR3 has 13 amino acids. The V end was cut by 4 bases, the J end by 4 bases, with 11 bases between. Per germline, CDR1 SGHNT and CDR2 YYREEE (reference sequence).

This chain connects TRBV28 to TRBJ2-7; 11 positions match TRBD1. Germline V gene data show CDR1 as MDHEN and CDR2 as SYDVKM. V gave up 5 bases and J gave up 6 bases; unmatched junction bases: 6. There are 14 residues in the CDR3. The CDR3 here is CASSRDRGSAEQYF. In DNA form, the CDR3 reads TGTGCCAGCAGTAGGGACAGGGGGAGTGCCGAGCAGTACTTC.

This chain uses TRBV7-2 with TRBJ2-1; 7 bases map to TRBD1. CDR1 and CDR2 (germline): SGHTA, FQGNSA. The trim removed 4 bases at V and 0 bases at J, leaving 3 bases unmatched. This CDR3 has 15 residues. In DNA form, the CDR3 reads TGTGCCAGCAGCTCGGGACAGATCTCCTACAATGAGCAGTTCTTC. Protein: CASSSGQISYNEQFF.

The gene calls are TRBV19 and TRBJ2-3, with 15 bases fitting TRBD2. With 8 bases clipped from V and 0 bases from J, the junction kept 9 bases outside the gene matches. Per the germline V gene, CDR1 is LNHDA and CDR2 is SQIVND (reference sequence). The length of the CDR3 is 18 residues. The CDR3 DNA reads TGTGCCAGTGGAACGGGACTAGCGGGGGGAGCTAGCACAGATACGCAGTATTTT. Translation gives CASGTGLAGGASTDTQYF.